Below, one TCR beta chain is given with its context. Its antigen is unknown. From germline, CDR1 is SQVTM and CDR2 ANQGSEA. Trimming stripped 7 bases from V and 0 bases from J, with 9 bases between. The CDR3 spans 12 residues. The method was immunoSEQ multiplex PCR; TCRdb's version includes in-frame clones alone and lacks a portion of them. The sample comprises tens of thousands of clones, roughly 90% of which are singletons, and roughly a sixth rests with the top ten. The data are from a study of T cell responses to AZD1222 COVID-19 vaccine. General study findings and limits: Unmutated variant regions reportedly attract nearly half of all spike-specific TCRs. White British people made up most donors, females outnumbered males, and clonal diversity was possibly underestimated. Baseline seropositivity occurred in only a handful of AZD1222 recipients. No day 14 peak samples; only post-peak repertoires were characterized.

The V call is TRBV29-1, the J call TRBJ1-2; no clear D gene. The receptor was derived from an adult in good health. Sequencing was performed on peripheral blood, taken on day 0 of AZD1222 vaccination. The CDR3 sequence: CSAGEANYGYTF. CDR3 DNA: TGCAGCGCTGGAGAAGCTAACTATGGCTACACCTTC. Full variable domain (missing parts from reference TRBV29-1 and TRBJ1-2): SAVISQKPSRDICQRGTSLTIQCQVDSQVTMMFWYRQQPGQSLTLIATANQGSEATYESGFVIDKFPISRPNLTFSTLTVSNMSPEDSSIYLCSAGEANYGYTFGSGTRLTVV.